This T cell receptor (beta chain) was captured by sequencing in a study of graft-versus-host responses after intestinal transplantation. As to this clone: The antigen remains undetermined.

The data were produced by immunoSEQ multiplex PCR, yet TCRdb's version contains in-frame clones alone and is incomplete. The data contain roughly 89,000 clones, 91% of them singletons. V was clipped by 10 bases and J by 2 bases; unmatched bases: 10. Germline V CDR1 and CDR2: SGHTA, FQGNSA. The CDR3 runs 15 residues. The input for sequencing was unstimulated CD4+ T cells sorted from spleen or lymph node cells, taken before intestinal transplant. The chain employs TRBV7-2 and TRBJ2-7; 11 positions match TRBD2. This receptor was identified in a human donor who received an intestinal transplant. CDR3 nucleotides: TGTGCCACCTCCAGCGGACTAGCGGGCGCCTACGAGCAGTACTTC. Translating gives CATSSGLAGAYEQYF.